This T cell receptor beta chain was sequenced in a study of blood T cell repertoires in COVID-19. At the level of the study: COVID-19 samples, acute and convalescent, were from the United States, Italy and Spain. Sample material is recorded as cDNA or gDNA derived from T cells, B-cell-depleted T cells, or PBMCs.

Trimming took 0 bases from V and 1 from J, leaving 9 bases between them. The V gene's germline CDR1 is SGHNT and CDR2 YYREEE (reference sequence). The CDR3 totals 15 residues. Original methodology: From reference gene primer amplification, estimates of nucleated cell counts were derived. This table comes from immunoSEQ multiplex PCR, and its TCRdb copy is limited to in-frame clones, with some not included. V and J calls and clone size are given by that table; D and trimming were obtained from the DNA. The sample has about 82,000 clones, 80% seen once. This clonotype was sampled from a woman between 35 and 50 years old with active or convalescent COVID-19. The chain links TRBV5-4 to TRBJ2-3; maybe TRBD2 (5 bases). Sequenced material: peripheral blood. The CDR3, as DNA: TGTGCCAGCAGCTTGGCATACGGGGGCACAGATACGCAGTATTTT. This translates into CASSLAYGGTDTQYF. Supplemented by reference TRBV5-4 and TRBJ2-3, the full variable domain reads ETGVTQSPTHLIKTRGQQVTLRCSSQSGHNTVSWYQQALGQGPQFIFQYYREEENGRGNFPPRFSGLQFPNYSSELNVNALELDDSALYLCASSLAYGGTDTQYFGPGTRLTVL.